Described below is a single TCR beta chain sequence and its context. This clone came up once. It has no known antigen specificity. Base quality data are lacking; no much larger clone is found one base away. The CDR3 has 15 amino acids, counting the end cysteine and phenylalanine. The only DNA kept is the CDR3, 45 bases in frame from the first base. V and J lose 5 bases and 0 bases, and a span of 11 bases separates them. The germline V gene sets CDR1 to SNHLY and CDR2 to FYNNEI. This sample was taken from a study of blood T cell repertoires in COVID-19 (dated by TCRdb to 2018 to 2021). For the wider study: Samples from collaborators originated in the United States, Italy and Spain and spanned both the acute and convalescent phases of COVID-19. The material from the prospective study consisted of cDNA or gDNA derived from T cells, B-cell-depleted T cells, or PBMCs. The dataset comprised deeply sampled blood TCRbeta repertoires from subjects exposed to, actively infected with, or recovered from COVID-19. The repertoires were made available in a free public database intended to serve as a resource for research on the immune response to SARS-CoV-2. Samples were obtained from the ongoing ImmuneRACE study (first 160 participants) and from 1,000 to 1,500 subjects provided by 6 global collaborators. Sample metadata almost always included a de-identified subject ID, COVID-19 status, age in years and sex. HLA class I and class II types, where available, came from metadata supplied by the sample provider rather than from assay-based typing. What the study reported, not specific to this receptor: The amount of clinical and demographic metadata varied by source and participant and was provided uncurated.

Whole blood was collected in K2EDTA tubes by collaborating institutions according to the institutions' own protocols. For TCRbeta analysis, collaborator samples were shipped as frozen whole blood, as isolated PBMCs, or as DNA extracted from either sample type. The immunoSEQ Assay, a bias-controlled multiplex PCR, was used to amplify TCRbeta CDR3 regions from genomic DNA. On the authors' methods: Nucleated cell counts per sample were estimated from amplification of reference gene primers within the assay. To quantify the absolute abundance of each unique TCRbeta CDR3 rearrangement, sequence reads were collapsed and filtered. For each sample, productive Simpson clonality was calculated as the square root of Simpson's diversity index over productive rearrangements. Entries here come from immuneACCESS through TCRdb and include only in-frame sequences with V and J called. Some clones fail to appear in such tables; in the studies checked, an unresolved V gene covers under half of the shortfall, and the cause of the remainder is unknown. That table is the source of V, J and clone size, and D and trimming were worked out from the DNA. The sample records approximately 75,000 clones, more than 75% of which are singletons. Jointly, the top ten make up less than 8.5% of the sample.

This TCR came from a human donor in a cohort sampled during active COVID-19. This chain is built from TRBV2 and TRBJ1-5; possibly the D gene is TRBD1, per 5 matching bases. Sequencing was done on a sample of peripheral blood. CDR3 region: CASSYRDFSNQPQHF. In nucleotide form, the sequence is TGTGCCAGCAGTTACCGGGACTTTAGCAATCAGCCCCAGCATTTT.